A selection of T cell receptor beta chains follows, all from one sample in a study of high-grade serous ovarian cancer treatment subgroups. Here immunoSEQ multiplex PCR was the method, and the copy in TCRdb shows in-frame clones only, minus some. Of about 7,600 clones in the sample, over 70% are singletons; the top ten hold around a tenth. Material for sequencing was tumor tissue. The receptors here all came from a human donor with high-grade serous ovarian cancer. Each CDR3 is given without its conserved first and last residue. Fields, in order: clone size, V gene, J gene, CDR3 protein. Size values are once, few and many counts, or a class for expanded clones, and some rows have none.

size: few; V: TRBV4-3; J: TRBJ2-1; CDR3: ASSRGGPQF
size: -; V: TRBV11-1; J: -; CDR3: ASSLRRLGWGQFPYEQY
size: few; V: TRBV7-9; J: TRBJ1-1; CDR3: ASSRAGAEAF
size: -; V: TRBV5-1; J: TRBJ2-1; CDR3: ASSLVGLAGIHEQF
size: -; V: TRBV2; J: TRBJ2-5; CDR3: ASSDGTRQETQY
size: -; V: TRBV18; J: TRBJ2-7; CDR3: ASSPNPGHSYEQY
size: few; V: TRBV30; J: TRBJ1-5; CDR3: AWSMFGSQNQPQH
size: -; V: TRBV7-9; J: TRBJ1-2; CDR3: ASSALDSPYGYT
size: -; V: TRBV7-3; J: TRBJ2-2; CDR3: ASSLPGSGELF
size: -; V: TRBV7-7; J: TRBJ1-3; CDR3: ATQGAGGNTIY
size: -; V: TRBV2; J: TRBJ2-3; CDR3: ASKQQTSTDTQY
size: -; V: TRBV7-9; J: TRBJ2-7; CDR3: ASSPAPAGGPGGRYEQY
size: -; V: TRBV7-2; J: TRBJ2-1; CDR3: ASSFWWGPLNEQF
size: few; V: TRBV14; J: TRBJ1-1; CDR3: ASSQAGGLLTEAF
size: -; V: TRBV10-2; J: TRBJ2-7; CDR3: ASTDGGGPREQY
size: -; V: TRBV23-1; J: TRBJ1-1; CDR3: ASRTGNTEAF
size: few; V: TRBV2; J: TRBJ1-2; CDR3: ASSVDRGYT
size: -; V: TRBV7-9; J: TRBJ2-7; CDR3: ASSLGGLARDEQY
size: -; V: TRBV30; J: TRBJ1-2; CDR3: AYEPGPNYGYT
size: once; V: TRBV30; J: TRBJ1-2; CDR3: AWSEGGYGYT
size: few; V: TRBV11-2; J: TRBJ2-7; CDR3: ASSLPGTRNYEQY
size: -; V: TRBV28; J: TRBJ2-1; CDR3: ASSPQGEQF
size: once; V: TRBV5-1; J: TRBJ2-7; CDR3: ASSLTGTSGGYSYEQY
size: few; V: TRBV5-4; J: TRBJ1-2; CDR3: ASSSLGSGYGYT
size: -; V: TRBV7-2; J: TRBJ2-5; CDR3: ASSSQGFVIETQY
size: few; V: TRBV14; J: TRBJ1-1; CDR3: ASSHSGNTEAF
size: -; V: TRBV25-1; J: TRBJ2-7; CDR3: ASSALHVSEQY
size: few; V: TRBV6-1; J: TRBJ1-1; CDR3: ASRGMKAF
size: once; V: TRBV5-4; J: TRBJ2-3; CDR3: ASSLGGGADTQY
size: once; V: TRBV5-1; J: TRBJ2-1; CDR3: ASSLPGSGYNEQF
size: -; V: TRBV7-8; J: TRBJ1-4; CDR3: ASRPWGGQKEKLF
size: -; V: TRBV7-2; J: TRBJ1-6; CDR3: ASSLMSSPLH
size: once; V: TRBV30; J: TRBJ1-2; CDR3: AWSVLEVTGSGT
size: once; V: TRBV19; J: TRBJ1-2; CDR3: ASRSRDRTNYGYT
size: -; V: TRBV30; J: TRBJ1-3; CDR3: ASAGSGNTIY
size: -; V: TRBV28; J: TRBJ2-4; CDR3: ASSPPAGGGNIQY
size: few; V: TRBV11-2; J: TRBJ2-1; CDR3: ASSFVGPLREYNEQF
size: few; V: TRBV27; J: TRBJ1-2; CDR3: ASSLQGVDGYT
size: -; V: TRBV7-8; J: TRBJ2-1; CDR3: ASSLGVGGYNEQF
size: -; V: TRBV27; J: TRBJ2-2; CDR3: ASSSHTYTGELF
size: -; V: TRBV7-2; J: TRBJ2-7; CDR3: ASSSLNRVHEQY
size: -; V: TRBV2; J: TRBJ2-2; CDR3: ASSDQFPTGELF
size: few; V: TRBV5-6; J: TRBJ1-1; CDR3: ASSPRRGFMNTEAF
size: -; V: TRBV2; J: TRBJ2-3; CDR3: ASSDYLPGLATDTQY
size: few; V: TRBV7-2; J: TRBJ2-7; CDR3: ASSFRDRSYEQY
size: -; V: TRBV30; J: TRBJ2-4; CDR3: AWSVGGHDIQY
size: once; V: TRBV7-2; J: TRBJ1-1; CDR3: ASSPVLDGKAF
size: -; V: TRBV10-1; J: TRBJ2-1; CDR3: ASSGDSNEQF
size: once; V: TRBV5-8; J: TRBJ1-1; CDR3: ASSRFHAWDPNTEAF